These 28 T cell receptor beta chains were all obtained from the same sample, sequenced in a study of T cells expressing NK-cell markers (dated by TCRdb to 2018 to 2020). Library method: 5' RACE. Sequencing relied on an Illumina HiSeq 2000. TCRdb reprocessed the sequencing reads and holds a single record per CDR3 protein sequence, with no DNA. The sample table on file contains 200,000 to 300,000 distinct CDR3 sequences. The ten largest clones represent approximately 0.39% of the sample. The sequenced material came from blood T cells: a sorted CD56 or NKG2C T cell subset, CD4+ or CD8+ T cells, or bulk PBMC T cells (not recorded which). The receptors come from a man aged 18 to 30 in good health. Donor details come from another sample of the same person, matched by shared clones.

The chain uses TRBV5-5 and TRBJ1-1. Germline CDR1 is SGHKS and CDR2 is YYEKEE (reference sequence). The CDR3 length is 13 residues. CDR3 sequence: CASSLVLRSEAFF.

V and J are TRBV20-1 and TRBJ2-1. This CDR3 region has 12 residues. Germline CDR1 is DFQATT and CDR2 is SNEGSKA (reference sequence). CDR3 loop: CSARVGNNEQFF.

The chain carries TRBV7-6 and TRBJ2-1; absent DNA, TCRdb's TRBD1 call cannot be checked. The germline CDR1 and CDR2 sequences are SGHVS and FNYEAQ. The CDR3 spans 16 residues. CDR3 protein: CASSLAQGGQYNEQFF.

CDR3 loop: CASSPDRVGQPQHF. V and J are TRBV6-2 or TRBV6-3 and TRBJ1-5; the D call from TCRdb, TRBD1, cannot be confirmed without DNA. The germline CDR1 and CDR2 sequences are MNHEY and SVGEGT. The CDR3 is 14 residues long.

The chain has TRBV12-3 or TRBV12-4 and TRBJ2-2; checking the TCRdb D call of TRBD1 is not possible without DNA. The CDR3 is made up of 15 amino acids. CDR3 in amino acids: CASSPPPTLTGELFF.

This chain connects TRBV29-1 to TRBJ1-4; checking the TCRdb D call of TRBD1 is not possible without DNA. From germline, CDR1 is SQVTM and CDR2 ANQGSEA. The CDR3 is made up of 13 amino acids. The CDR3 is CSVKRQANEKLFF.

This chain joins TRBV2 and TRBJ2-3; TCRdb indicates TRBD1, and absent DNA this call remains unverified. CDR1 SNHLY and CDR2 FYNNEI come from the germline V gene. CDR3 size: 12 residues. This CDR3 is CASSRVVDTQYF. Supplemented by reference TRBV2 and TRBJ2-3, the full variable domain reads EPEVTQTPSHQVTQMGQEVILRCVPISNHLYFYWYRQILGQKVEFLVSFYNNEISEKSEIFDDQFSVERPDGSNFTLKIRSTKLEDSAMYFCASSRVVDTQYFGPGTRLTVL.

This chain uses TRBV29-1 with TRBJ2-1. The CDR3 runs to 15 residues. Germline-derived CDR1 and CDR2 are SQVTM and ANQGSEA. The CDR3 protein is CSVKARGGSYNEQFF.

The rearrangement links TRBV20-1 to TRBJ1-5. Germline V gives CDR1 DFQATT, CDR2 SNEGSKA (reference sequence). The CDR3 runs to 19 residues. CDR3 protein: CSARGSGRKPSPSNQPQHF.

V and J are TRBV5-5 and TRBJ1-2. The germline CDR1 and CDR2 sequences are SGHKS and YYEKEE (reference sequence). This CDR3 contains 15 residues. CDR3 sequence: CASSLTQTTNYGYTF. Supplemented by reference TRBV5-5 and TRBJ1-2, the full variable domain reads DAGVTQSPTHLIKTRGQQVTLRCSPISGHKSVSWYQQVLGQGPQFIFQYYEKEERGRGNFPDRFSARQFPNYSSELNVNALLLGDSALYLCASSLTQTTNYGYTFGSGTRLTVV.

This chain's CDR3 is CASRGQGANSPLHF. The rearrangement links TRBV6-1 to TRBJ1-6; TCRdb lists TRBD1, though no DNA is available to test this call. This CDR3 comprises 14 residues. CDR1 and CDR2 (germline): MNHNS, SASEGT.

The chain links TRBV29-1 to TRBJ2-1; TCRdb's assignment of TRBD2 cannot be checked, as there is no DNA. CDR1 and CDR2 (germline): SQVTM, ANQGSEA. This CDR3 is 11 amino acids long. The CDR3 region is CVAGGAGEQFF.

The chain has TRBV10-3 and TRBJ2-2; TCRdb's D call, TRBD2, is unchecked because there is no DNA. CDR1 is ENHRY, CDR2 SYGVKD, per germline. The CDR3 consists of 17 residues. CDR3 protein: CATRPTSGRLRTGELFF.

The chain recombines TRBV5-4 with TRBJ2-2; TCRdb's D call, TRBD2, is unchecked because there is no DNA. From germline, CDR1 is SGHNT and CDR2 YYREEE (reference sequence). This CDR3 spans 16 amino acids. The CDR3 spells CASSRVGTSNTGELFF.

The V gene is TRBV29-1, the J gene TRBJ2-3; the TCRdb call, TRBD2, lacks DNA for checking. The CDR3 consists of 15 residues. Germline-derived CDR1 and CDR2 are SQVTM and ANQGSEA. The CDR3 reads CSVVAAGGPTDTQYF.

The chain employs TRBV6-2 or TRBV6-3 and TRBJ2-1; the TRBD2 assignment by TCRdb is unverifiable without DNA. The CDR3 spans 13 residues. Germline lookup yields CDR1 MNHEY and CDR2 SVGEGT. The CDR3 sequence: CASSRARDFEQFF.

This sequence joins TRBV7-2 and TRBJ2-3; TCRdb selects TRBD1, and the lack of DNA leaves this call unchecked. The CDR3 has 15 amino acids. Germline CDR1 reads SGHTA; CDR2 reads FQGNSA. Here the CDR3 reads CASSPRTGGADTQYF.

The genes are TRBV20-1 and TRBJ1-1; the D gene TCRdb calls, TRBD1, cannot be checked with no DNA. From germline, CDR1 is DFQATT and CDR2 SNEGSKA (reference sequence). The CDR3 totals 17 residues. The CDR3 sequence is CSASPPRTGGLNTEAFF.

The chain employs TRBV19 and TRBJ2-1. The V gene's germline CDR1 is LNHDA and CDR2 SQIVND (reference sequence). CDR3 length: 14 residues. CDR3 region: CASSPRLVRNEQFF.

The V call is TRBV5-1, the J call TRBJ2-3. This CDR3 is 16 amino acids long. Germline V gene sequence: CDR1 SGHRS, CDR2 YFSETQ. CDR3 in amino acids: CASSLELGISTDTQYF.

The CDR3 region is CASSRQGVETQYF. The J gene is TRBJ2-5, the V gene TRBV10-1; the TRBD1 assignment by TCRdb is unverifiable without DNA. CDR1 and CDR2 from the germline V gene are WNHNN and SYGVQD (reference sequence). The CDR3 sequence is 13 residues long.

V gene TRBV24-1 combines with J gene TRBJ2-3; the TCRdb call, TRBD2, lacks DNA for checking. Germline V gene lookup returns CDR1 KGHDR and CDR2 SFDVKD. There are 17 residues in the CDR3. CDR3 sequence reads: CATSDLPSGGSTDTQYF.

The chain joins TRBV12-3 or TRBV12-4 to TRBJ1-1; TCRdb proposes TRBD1, but this gene call is untestable without DNA. This CDR3 region has 15 residues. This chain's CDR3 is CASSFDRGGLSEAFF.

The chain employs TRBV12-3 or TRBV12-4 and TRBJ1-5; lacking DNA, the TRBD1 call made by TCRdb goes unchecked. The CDR3 spans 14 residues. The CDR3 here is CASSFRDSYQPQHF.

This sequence joins TRBV20-1 and TRBJ2-1; the D gene TCRdb calls, TRBD2, cannot be checked with no DNA. CDR3 length: 13 residues. Germline V gene sequence: CDR1 DFQATT, CDR2 SNEGSKA (reference sequence). The CDR3 here is CSAPPGSKDEQFF.

This chain uses TRBV20-1 with TRBJ2-5; the D call from TCRdb, TRBD2, cannot be confirmed without DNA. This CDR3 is built from 15 residues. Looked up from germline, CDR1 is DFQATT and CDR2 is SNEGSKA (reference sequence). CDR3 sequence reads: CSAIDILAGEETQYF.

V is TRBV5-1 and J is TRBJ2-3; TCRdb gives TRBD2 as the D gene, but with no DNA this cannot be confirmed. The CDR3 spans 16 residues. From germline, CDR1 is SGHRS and CDR2 YFSETQ. The CDR3 spells CASSLRPGGTRDTQYF. Complete variable domain (other parts from reference TRBV5-1 and TRBJ2-3): KAGVTQTPRYLIKTRGQQVTLSCSPISGHRSVSWYQQTPGQGLQFLFEYFSETQRNKGNFPGRFSGRQFSNSRSEMNVSTLELGDSALYLCASSLRPGGTRDTQYFGPGTRLTVL.

The rearrangement links TRBV7-2 to TRBJ2-3; TCRdb's assignment of TRBD2 cannot be checked, as there is no DNA. The CDR3 length is 16 residues. Germline CDR1 and CDR2: SGHTA and FQGNSA. CDR3 residues: CASSLGAGFGGDTQYF. The whole variable domain, remainder taken from reference TRBV7-2 and TRBJ2-3, is GAGVSQSPSNKVTEKGKDVELRCDPISGHTALYWYRQSLGQGLEFLIYFQGNSAPDKSGLPSDRFSAERTGGSVSTLTIQRTQQEDSAVYLCASSLGAGFGGDTQYFGPGTRLTVL.